The present TCR beta chain was sequenced within a study of blood T cell repertoires in COVID-19. On the study more broadly: There were acute and convalescent COVID-19 samples, and they came from the United States, Italy and Spain.

In the source study's methods: Amplification from reference gene primers served as the basis for estimated nucleated cell counts. Generated by immunoSEQ multiplex PCR, the TCRdb table keeps only in-frame clones and is missing some. The V and J calls and clone size come from that table; D and trimming were worked out from the DNA. Seen here are fewer than 120,000 clones, almost 80% observed once, and the top ten hold 16%. Trimming took 0 bases from V and 0 from J; bases not matched to a gene: 5. The CDR3 has 18 amino acids. The germline CDR1 and CDR2 sequences are SGHRS and YFSETQ. This chain connects TRBV5-1 to TRBJ2-1, with 11 bases that match TRBD2. This receptor was obtained from a woman of 80 years or more with active or convalescent COVID-19. Sequences were obtained from peripheral blood. CDR3 in amino acids: CASSLVSGRALSYNEQFF. The DNA of the CDR3 is TGCGCCAGCAGCTTGGTTAGCGGGAGGGCCCTCTCCTACAATGAGCAGTTCTTC.